This TCR beta chain is from a study of shared clonotypes between healthy human individuals. Study findings and constraints: Clonotypes which were not shared had lower generation probabilities than clonotypes that all four donors shared.

This clone has only one observation. Antigen unknown. The sample carries other DNA sequences with the same CDR3. V was clipped by 2 bases and J by 4 bases; unmatched bases: 2. Germline V CDR1 and CDR2: MNHEY, SMNVEV (reference sequence). This CDR3 has 16 residues. Positive CCR7 selection of CD45RO-negative cells yielded the naive CD8 cells, and terminally differentiated effector memory CD45RA+ cells were excluded. Participating donors were healthy, HIV-negative adults free of recent acute infections or vaccinations. At deep level, the assay was performed. On sorted subsets, replicate PCRs used about 180 ng DNA, or around 30,000 T cell genomes. Profiling relied on immunoSEQ multiplex PCR, and the TCRdb table lists in-frame clones only, not all of them. The sample shows about 2.2 million clones, around 93% of them seen only once.

The clonotype originates from a man younger than 35 in good health. Some clones in this sample may be carry-over from other donors' samples. This chain joins TRBV27 and TRBJ2-1; the match to TRBD2 covers 13 bases. The sample taken for sequencing was naive CD8+ T cells from PBMCs. The DNA for the CDR3 is TGTGCCAGCAGTTTACCGGGACTAGCGGGGTACAATGAGCAGTTCTTC. Amino acid sequence: CASSLPGLAGYNEQFF.